The present entry profiles one T cell receptor beta chain with its context. The data were obtained in a study of Tregs in tolerant kidney transplant recipients. TCRdb's copy holds only in-frame clones and misses some; the assay was immunoSEQ multiplex PCR. The sample includes over 50,000 clones, about 86% of them seen just once. V was cut by 6 bases and J by 0 bases, with 9 bases left in between. CDR3 length: 13 residues. Germline values: CDR1 MNHNS, CDR2 SASEGT. The sequence was collected from a human donor in good health. Sequenced input: CD4+ T cells from blood. This chain links TRBV6-1 with TRBJ2-7; unclear D gene. The CDR3 nucleotides read TGTGCCAGCAGCGTAAGTCTCTCCTACGAGCAGTACTTC. It specifies CASSVSLSYEQYF.